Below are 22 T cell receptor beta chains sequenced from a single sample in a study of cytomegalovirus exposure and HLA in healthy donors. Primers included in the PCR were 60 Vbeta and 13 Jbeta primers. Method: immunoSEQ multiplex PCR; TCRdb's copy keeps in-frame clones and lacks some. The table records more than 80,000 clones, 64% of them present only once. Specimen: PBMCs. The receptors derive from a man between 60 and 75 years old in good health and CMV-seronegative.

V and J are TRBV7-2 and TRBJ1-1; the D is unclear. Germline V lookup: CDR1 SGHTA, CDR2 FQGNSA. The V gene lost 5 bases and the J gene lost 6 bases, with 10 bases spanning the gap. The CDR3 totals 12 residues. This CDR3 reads CASSLDTPEAFF. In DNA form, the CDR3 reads TGTGCCAGCAGCCTAGACACCCCTGAAGCTTTCTTT.

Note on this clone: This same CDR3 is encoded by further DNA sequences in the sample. The CDR3: CASSFGRQTYGYTF. The CDR3 DNA sequence: TGTGCCAGCAGCTTTGGCAGGCAAACTTATGGCTACACCTTC. This chain uses TRBV11-3 with TRBJ1-2; D is unclear. The germline V gene has CDR1 SGHNT and CDR2 YENEEA. The CDR3 consists of 14 residues. V dropped 3 bases and J dropped 5 bases, with 13 bases sitting between them. Looking up the rest from reference TRBV11-3 and TRBJ1-2 gives the full variable domain: EAGVVQSPRYKIIEKKQPVAFWCNPISGHNTLYWYLQNLGQGPELLIRYENEEAVDDSQLPKDRFSAERLKGVDSTLKIQPAELGDSAVYLCASSFGRQTYGYTFGSGTRLTVV.

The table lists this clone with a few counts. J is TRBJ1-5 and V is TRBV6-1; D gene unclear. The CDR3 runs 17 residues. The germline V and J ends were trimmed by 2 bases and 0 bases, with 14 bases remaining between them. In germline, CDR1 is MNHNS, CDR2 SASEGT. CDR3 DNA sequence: TGTGCCAGCAGTGAATACCGGGGTGGGAATAGCAATCAGCCCCAGCATTTT. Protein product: CASSEYRGGNSNQPQHF.

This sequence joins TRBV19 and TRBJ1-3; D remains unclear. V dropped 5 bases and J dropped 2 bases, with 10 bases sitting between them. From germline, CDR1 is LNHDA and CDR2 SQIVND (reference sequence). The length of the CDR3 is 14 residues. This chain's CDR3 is CASSWVGAGNTIYF. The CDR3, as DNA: TGTGCCAGTAGTTGGGTAGGAGCTGGAAACACCATATATTTT.

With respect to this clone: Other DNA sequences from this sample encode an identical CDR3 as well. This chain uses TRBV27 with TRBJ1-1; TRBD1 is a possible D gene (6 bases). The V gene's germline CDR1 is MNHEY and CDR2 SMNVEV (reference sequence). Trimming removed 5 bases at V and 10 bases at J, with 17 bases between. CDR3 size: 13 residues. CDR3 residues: CASSPRTESRAFF. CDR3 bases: TGTGCCAGCAGTCCGCGGACAGAGTCTCGAGCTTTCTTT.

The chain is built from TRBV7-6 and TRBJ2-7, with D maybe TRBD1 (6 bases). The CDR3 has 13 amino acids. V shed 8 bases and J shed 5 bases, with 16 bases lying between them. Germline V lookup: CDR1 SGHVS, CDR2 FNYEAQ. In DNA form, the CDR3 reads TGTGCCAGCTGCCCGCCAGGGGCTCACGAGCAGTACTTC. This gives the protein CASCPPGAHEQYF.

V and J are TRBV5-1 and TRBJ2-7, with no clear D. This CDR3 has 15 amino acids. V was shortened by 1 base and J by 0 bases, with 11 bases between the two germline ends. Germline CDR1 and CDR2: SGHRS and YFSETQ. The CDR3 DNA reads TGCGCCAGCAGCTTGTTCTCAGGTAGCTCCTACGAGCAGTACTTC. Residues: CASSLFSGSSYEQYF. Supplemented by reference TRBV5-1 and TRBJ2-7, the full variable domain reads KAGVTQTPRYLIKTRGQQVTLSCSPISGHRSVSWYQQTPGQGLQFLFEYFSETQRNKGNFPGRFSGRQFSNSRSEMNVSTLELGDSALYLCASSLFSGSSYEQYFGPGTRLTVT.

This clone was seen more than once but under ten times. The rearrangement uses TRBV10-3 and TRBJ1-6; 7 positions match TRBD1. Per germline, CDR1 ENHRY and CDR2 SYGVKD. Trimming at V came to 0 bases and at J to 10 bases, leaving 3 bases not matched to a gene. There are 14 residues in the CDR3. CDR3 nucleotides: TGTGCCATCAGTGAGTCGGAAGGGGGCTCACCCCTCCACTTT. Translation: CAISESEGGSPLHF.

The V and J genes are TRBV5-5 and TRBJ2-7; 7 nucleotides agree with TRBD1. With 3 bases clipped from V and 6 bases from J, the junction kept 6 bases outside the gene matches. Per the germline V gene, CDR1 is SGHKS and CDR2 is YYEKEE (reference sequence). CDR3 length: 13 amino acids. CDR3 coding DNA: TGTGCCAGCAGCTCCAGGACAGGTGGCGAGCAGTACTTC. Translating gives CASSSRTGGEQYF.

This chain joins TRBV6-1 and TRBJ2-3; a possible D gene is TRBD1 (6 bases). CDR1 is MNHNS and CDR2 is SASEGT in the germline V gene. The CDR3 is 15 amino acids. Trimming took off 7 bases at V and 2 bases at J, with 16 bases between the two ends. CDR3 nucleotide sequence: TGTGCCAGCACCAGCTCGAACAGGGTCACAGATACGCAGTATTTT. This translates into CASTSSNRVTDTQYF.

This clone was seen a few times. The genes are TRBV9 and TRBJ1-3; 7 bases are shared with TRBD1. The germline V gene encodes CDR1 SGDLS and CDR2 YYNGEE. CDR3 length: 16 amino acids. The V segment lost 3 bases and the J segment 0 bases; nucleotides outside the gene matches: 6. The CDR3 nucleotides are TGTGCCAGCAGCGCTACGGACAGGACCTCTGGAAACACCATATATTTT. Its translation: CASSATDRTSGNTIYF.

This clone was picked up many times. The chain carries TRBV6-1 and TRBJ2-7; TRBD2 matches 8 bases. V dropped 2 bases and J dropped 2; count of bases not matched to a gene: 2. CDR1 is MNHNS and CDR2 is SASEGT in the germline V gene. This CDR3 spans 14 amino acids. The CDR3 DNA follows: TGTGCCAGCAGTGAAACTAGCGGCCCCTACGAGCAGTACTTC. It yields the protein CASSETSGPYEQYF.

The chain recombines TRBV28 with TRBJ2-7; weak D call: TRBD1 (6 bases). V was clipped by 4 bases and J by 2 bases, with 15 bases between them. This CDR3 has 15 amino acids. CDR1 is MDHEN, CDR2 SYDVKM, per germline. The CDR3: CASSSPRTDPYEQYF. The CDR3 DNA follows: TGTGCCAGCAGTTCCCCCCGGACAGACCCCTACGAGCAGTACTTC.

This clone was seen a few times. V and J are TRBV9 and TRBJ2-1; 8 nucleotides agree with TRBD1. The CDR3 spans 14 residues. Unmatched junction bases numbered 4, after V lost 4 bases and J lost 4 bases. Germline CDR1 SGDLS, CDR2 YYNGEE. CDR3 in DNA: TGTGCCAGCAGCTTGGACAGGGAGTACAATGAGCAGTTCTTC. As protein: CASSLDREYNEQFF.

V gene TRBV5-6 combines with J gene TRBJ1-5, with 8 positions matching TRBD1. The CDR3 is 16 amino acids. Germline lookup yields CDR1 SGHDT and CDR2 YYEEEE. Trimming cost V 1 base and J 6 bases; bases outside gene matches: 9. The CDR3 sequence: CASSLKSRGLIQPQHF. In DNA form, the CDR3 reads TGTGCCAGCAGCTTGAAGTCCAGGGGGCTGATTCAGCCCCAGCATTTT.

The CDR3 loop is CASSYSSSGTWSPLHF. The CDR3 DNA reads as TGTGCCAGCAGTTACTCGAGTAGTGGGACTTGGTCACCCCTCCACTTT. J is TRBJ1-6 and V is TRBV6-5; a weak D match, TRBD1 (5 bases). Germline CDR1 reads MNHEY; CDR2 reads SVGAGI. CDR3 length: 16 amino acids. V gave up 0 bases and J gave up 10 bases, with 16 bases separating them.

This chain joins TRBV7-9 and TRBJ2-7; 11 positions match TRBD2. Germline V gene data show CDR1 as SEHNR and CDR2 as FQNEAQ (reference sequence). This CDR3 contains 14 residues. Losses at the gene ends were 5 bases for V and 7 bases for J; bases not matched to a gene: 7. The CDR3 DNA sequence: TGTGCCAGCAGCCCGGGACTAGCGGCGGGGGAGCAGTACTTC. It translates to CASSPGLAAGEQYF.

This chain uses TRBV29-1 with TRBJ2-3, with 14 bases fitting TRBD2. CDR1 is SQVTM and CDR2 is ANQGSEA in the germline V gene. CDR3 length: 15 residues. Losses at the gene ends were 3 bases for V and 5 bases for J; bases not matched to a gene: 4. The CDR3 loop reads CSVDGLAGGGDTQYF. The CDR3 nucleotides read TGCAGCGTTGACGGACTAGCGGGAGGCGGAGATACGCAGTATTTT.

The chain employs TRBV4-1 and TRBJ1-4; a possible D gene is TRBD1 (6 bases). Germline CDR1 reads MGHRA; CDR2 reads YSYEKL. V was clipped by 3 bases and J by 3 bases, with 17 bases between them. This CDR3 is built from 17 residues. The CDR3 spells CASSQLAGGAANEKLFF. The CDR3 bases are TGCGCCAGCAGCCAGTTAGCCGGGGGGGCTGCTAATGAAAAACTGTTTTTT.

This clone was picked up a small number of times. The DNA of the CDR3 is TGTGCCGGGGCCGTAGGGGGTCAAGAGACCCAGTACTTC. This sequence encodes CAGAVGGQETQYF. V usage is TRBV7-9 and J usage is TRBJ2-5; D is perhaps TRBD1 (6 bases). Germline V gives CDR1 SEHNR, CDR2 FQNEAQ (reference sequence). V gave up 11 bases and J gave up 2 bases, with 15 bases separating them. The CDR3 contains 13 residues.

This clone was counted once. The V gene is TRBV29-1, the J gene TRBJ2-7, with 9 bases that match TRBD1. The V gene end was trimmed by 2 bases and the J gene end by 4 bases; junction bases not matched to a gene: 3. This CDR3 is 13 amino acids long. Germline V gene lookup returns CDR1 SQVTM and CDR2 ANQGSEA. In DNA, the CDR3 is TGCAGCGTTGAAACAGGGGGCGGGTACGAGCAGTACTTC. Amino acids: CSVETGGGYEQYF.

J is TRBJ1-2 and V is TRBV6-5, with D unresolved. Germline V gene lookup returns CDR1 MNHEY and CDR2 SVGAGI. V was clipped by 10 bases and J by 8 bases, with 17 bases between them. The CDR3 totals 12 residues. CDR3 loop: CAISKGGGGYTF. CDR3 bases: TGTGCCATTTCAAAGGGAGGAGGAGGCTACACCTTC.